This is a list of T cell receptor beta chains from one sample in a study of shared clonotypes between healthy human individuals. Some clones are missing from TCRdb's copy, which holds only in-frame ones; the method was immunoSEQ multiplex PCR. The repertoire holds roughly 1 million clones, with more than 60% as singletons. The sequenced sample consisted of memory CD4+ T cells sorted from blood. The receptor set was obtained from a man aged 18 to 29 in good health. CDR3s include the opening cysteine and the closing phenylalanine or tryptophan. The order of the fields is V gene, clone size, J gene, D gene, CDR3 DNA, CDR3 protein. A D gene is named only where the DNA matches it firmly. Clone size is given for some rows only: seen once, a few or many times, or a class if the clone is expanded.

TRBV7-8	-	TRBJ2-7	-	TGTGCCAGCAGGGTGGACAGCTACTACGAGCAGTACTTC	CASRVDSYYEQYF
TRBV18	-	TRBJ2-5	TRBD2	TGTGCCAGCTCACCTAGCGGGATCCAAGAGACCCAGTACTTC	CASSPSGIQETQYF
TRBV29-1	-	TRBJ1-1	-	TGCAGCGGGAGTTTGCTGGGGGGCTGGGGATCTGAAGCTTTCTTT	CSGSLLGGWGSEAFF
TRBV7-9	once	TRBJ1-5	-	TGTGCCAGCAGCTTAGGCGGTCGCAATCAGCCCCAGCATTTT	CASSLGGRNQPQHF
TRBV11-2	-	TRBJ1-2	-	TGTGCCAGCAGCCCTACTAGCGTAGCTAACTATGGCTACACCTTC	CASSPTSVANYGYTF
TRBV9	-	TRBJ1-1	-	TGTGCCAGCAGCGTAACGGCTGGTACAGGGAACACTGAAGCTTTCTTT	CASSVTAGTGNTEAFF
TRBV19	once	TRBJ1-5	-	TGTGCCAGTAGTAAATCTGGACCCTTGTCCCAGCATTTT	CASSKSGPLSQHF
TRBV29-1	once	TRBJ2-3	-	TGCAGCGGGGGTCTGGGGGCAGATACGCAGTATTTT	CSGGLGADTQYF
TRBV7-9	-	TRBJ2-3	TRBD2	TGTGCCAGCAGCTTGGGGGCTAGCGGGCGTTCTAGCACAGATACGCAGTATTTT	CASSLGASGRSSTDTQYF
TRBV19	-	TRBJ1-5	-	TGTGCCAGTGGGACCCAAGGCCCTCAGCCCCAGCATTTT	CASGTQGPQPQHF
TRBV10-1	-	TRBJ2-7	TRBD2	TGCGCCAGCAGTGAGTCCGGTGGCGGGAGCTCCTACGAGCAGTACTTC	CASSESGGGSSYEQYF
TRBV6-1	-	TRBJ2-7	TRBD1	TGTGCCAGCCAGGGGGAGTACGAGCAGTACTTC	CASQGEYEQYF
TRBV19	-	TRBJ2-3	-	TGTGCCAGTAGTAGCTTAGCGGAAGATACGCAGTATTTT	CASSSLAEDTQYF
TRBV5-6	-	TRBJ1-5	-	TGTGCCAGCAGCTTGACTCCACATCAGCCCCAGCATTTT	CASSLTPHQPQHF
TRBV27	-	TRBJ2-4	-	TGTGCCAGCAGTTCGCCGGCCAGGTCCAAAAACATTCAGTACTTC	CASSSPARSKNIQYF
TRBV9	many	TRBJ1-3	-	TGTGCCAGCTCGCAGGGATTTCTGCCCTCTGGAAACACCATATATTTT	CASSQGFLPSGNTIYF
TRBV11-2	once	TRBJ2-1	-	TGTGCCAGCAGCTTATTAGTGGGGGTAAGGAATGAGCAGTTCTTC	CASSLLVGVRNEQFF
TRBV9	-	TRBJ2-3	TRBD2	TGTGCCAGCAGCTTCCAAGGACTAGCACGCACAGATACGCAGTATTTT	CASSFQGLARTDTQYF
TRBV5-1	-	TRBJ2-1	TRBD2	TGCGCCAGCAGCTTGGCCGGGCTAGCGGGAGTTGAGTCCCTCTTCTTC	CASSLAGLAGVESLFF
TRBV4-1	few	TRBJ2-2	TRBD2	TGCGCCAGCACCCCGAGCGGGAGGGACACCGGGGAGCTGTTTTTT	CASTPSGRDTGELFF
TRBV5-6	once	TRBJ1-2	-	TGTGCCAGCTCGTCCCTTTCTAACTATGGCTACACCTTC	CASSSLSNYGYTF
TRBV5-1	-	TRBJ2-7	-	TGCGCCAGCAGCTTGGAAGGGGGTACAGGGTCCTACGAGCAGTACTTC	CASSLEGGTGSYEQYF
TRBV19	-	TRBJ1-6	-	TGTGCCAGTACCCCGGGAGGGCCACGGCATTCACCCCTCCACTTT	CASTPGGPRHSPLHF
TRBV5-8	-	TRBJ2-3	-	TGTGCCAGCAGCCCACGGGTCCGGGGTACAGATACGCAGTATTTT	CASSPRVRGTDTQYF
TRBV2	once	TRBJ2-1	-	TGTGCCAGCAGTCGGGACTCACTGGGGGAGCAGTTCTTC	CASSRDSLGEQFF
TRBV4-2	-	TRBJ1-3	-	TGTGCCAGCAGCCGAGGGGTATCGGGAAACACCATATATTTT	CASSRGVSGNTIYF
TRBV29-1	-	TRBJ1-1	-	TGCAGCGCGGAAGTTGGCCCTGAAGCTTTCTTT	CSAEVGPEAFF
TRBV2	-	TRBJ1-1	TRBD1	TGTGCCAGCGCGGGACAGGGACGGAACACTGAAGCTTTCTTT	CASAGQGRNTEAFF
TRBV5-1	once	TRBJ1-2	TRBD1	TGCGCCAGCAGCCTAAGGCAGGAGGACAGGGGGGAAGATAGCGTCAACTATGGCTACACCTTC	CASSLRQEDRGEDSVNYGYTF
TRBV30	-	TRBJ1-1	-	TGTGCCGGGGCGCAAAGGGACACTGAAGCTTTCTTT	CAGAQRDTEAFF
TRBV11-2	-	TRBJ2-3	TRBD2	TGTGCCAGCAGCTCAACTAGCGGGGCCAATACGCAGTATTTT	CASSSTSGANTQYF
TRBV19	-	TRBJ1-6	TRBD1	TGTGCCAGTAGTATAACGACAGGGACCAACAATTCACCCCTCCACTTT	CASSITTGTNNSPLHF
TRBV12-5	few	TRBJ1-3	-	TGTGCTAGTGGTTTGGTCCCTCCTGGAAACACCATATATTTT	CASGLVPPGNTIYF
TRBV27	-	TRBJ1-2	TRBD1	TGTGCCAGCAGTTCCCTATACTCGACAGGGGGCGAAGATGGCTACACCTTC	CASSSLYSTGGEDGYTF
TRBV7-2	-	TRBJ2-3	TRBD2	TGTGCCAGCAGCATCCGGGACTACTCCACAGATACGCAGTATTTT	CASSIRDYSTDTQYF
TRBV2	-	TRBJ1-1	-	TGTGCCAGCAAGGTGACGGGGGGGGTAAAGGCTGAAGCTTTCTTT	CASKVTGGVKAEAFF
TRBV5-8	-	TRBJ1-5	-	TGTGCCAGCAGCTACAGTACCGATCAGCCCCAGCATTTT	CASSYSTDQPQHF
TRBV20-1	-	TRBJ2-1	-	TGCAGTGCAGCCCTTATCGGGGCCCAGTTCTTC	CSAALIGAQFF
TRBV5-6	-	TRBJ2-3	TRBD2	TGTGCCAGCAGCCCGCAAGGGCGGGAGGGCCGAGATACGCAGTATTTT	CASSPQGREGRDTQYF
TRBV28	-	TRBJ2-7	-	TGTGCCAGCAGTTACCGACGAGGGGCATACGAGCAGTACTTC	CASSYRRGAYEQYF
TRBV10-3	-	TRBJ2-1	TRBD2	TGTGCCATCAGTGAGTCGAGGACTAGTGATGATGAGCAGTTCTTC	CAISESRTSDDEQFF
TRBV20-1	few	TRBJ2-5	-	TGCAGTGCTAGAGGCGGGTGGACCCAGTACTTC	CSARGGWTQYF
TRBV2	-	TRBJ2-7	TRBD2	TGTGCCAGCAGTGGAGGCGGGAGTCTCATTTACGAGCAGTACTTC	CASSGGGSLIYEQYF
TRBV5-4	few	TRBJ2-7	TRBD2	TGTGCCAGCAGCTGGGCCGGGACTAGAGGGGGATACGAGCAGTACTTC	CASSWAGTRGGYEQYF
TRBV2	-	TRBJ2-5	-	TGTGCCAGCAGTGAATCGGGGAAGACCCAGTACTTC	CASSESGKTQYF
TRBV7-9	-	TRBJ1-4	-	TGTGCCAGCAGCCCCGGATTACTTAATGAAAAACTGTTTTTT	CASSPGLLNEKLFF
TRBV11-1	-	TRBJ2-5	TRBD2	TGTGCCAGCAGCTTAGGGGAGGGGGAGACCCAGTACTTC	CASSLGEGETQYF
TRBV15	-	TRBJ2-5	TRBD2	TGTGCCACCAGCAGAGAGCAGACTAGCGGGGGCCAGACCCAGTACTTC	CATSREQTSGGQTQYF
TRBV15	-	TRBJ1-5	-	TGTGCCACCAGCTTGGCGGGGGTCAGCAATCAGCCCCAGCATTTT	CATSLAGVSNQPQHF
TRBV5-6	once	TRBJ1-2	TRBD1	TGTGCCAGCAGCCCGCTGGGACAGGGGATTAGCTATGGCTACACCTTC	CASSPLGQGISYGYTF
TRBV18	-	TRBJ2-3	-	TGTGCCAGCTCACCACCGGGTCTCAGGGCGGATACGCAGTATTTT	CASSPPGLRADTQYF
TRBV7-9	-	TRBJ1-3	-	TGTGCCAGCAGCTTACAGGTCTCCTCTGGAAACACCATATATTTT	CASSLQVSSGNTIYF
TRBV4-2	-	TRBJ2-7	TRBD2	TGTGCCAGCAGCCAAGAAAAGGGGACTATATACGAGCAGTACTTC	CASSQEKGTIYEQYF
TRBV5-3	-	TRBJ2-7	-	TGTGCCAGAAGCTTGCCTTTTCATCGGCCCCCTGCCGCCTACGAGCAGTACTTC	CARSLPFHRPPAAYEQYF
TRBV15	once	TRBJ2-7	-	TGTGCCACCAGCAGAGATCGGTCTCTGACGGGCGAGCAGTACTTC	CATSRDRSLTGEQYF
TRBV4-1	-	TRBJ1-2	-	TGCGCCAGCAGCCAAGAGGGCTGGGCCTGGGGGACCGGCTACACCTTC	CASSQEGWAWGTGYTF
TRBV5-4	few	TRBJ1-4	-	TGTGCCAGCAGCTTGGGGCTGTCTAATGAAAAACTGTTTTTT	CASSLGLSNEKLFF
TRBV28	-	TRBJ1-5	TRBD1	TGTGCCAGCAGACCAAAAAACCGACGACAGGGCCAATACAATCAGCCCCAGCATTTT	CASRPKNRRQGQYNQPQHF
TRBV11-2	-	TRBJ2-7	TRBD1	TGTGCCAGCAGCCCGGGACAGGGAAACTACGAGCAGTACTTC	CASSPGQGNYEQYF